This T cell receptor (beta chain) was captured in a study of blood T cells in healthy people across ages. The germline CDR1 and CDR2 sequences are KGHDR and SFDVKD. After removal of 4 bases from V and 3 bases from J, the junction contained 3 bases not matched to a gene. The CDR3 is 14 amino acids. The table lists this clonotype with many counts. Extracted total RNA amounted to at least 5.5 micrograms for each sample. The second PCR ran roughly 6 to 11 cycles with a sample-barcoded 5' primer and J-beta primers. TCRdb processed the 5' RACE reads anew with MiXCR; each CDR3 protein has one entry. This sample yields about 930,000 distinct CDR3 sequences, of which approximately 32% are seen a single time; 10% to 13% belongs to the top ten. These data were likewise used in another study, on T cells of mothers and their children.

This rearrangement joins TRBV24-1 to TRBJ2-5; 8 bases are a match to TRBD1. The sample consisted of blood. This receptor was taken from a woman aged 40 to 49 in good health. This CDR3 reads CATSDLTGEETQYF. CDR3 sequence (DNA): TGTGCCACCAGTGACCTGACAGGGGAAGAGACCCAGTACTTC.